The sequence of this T cell receptor (beta chain) was determined in a study of control samples from healthy donors and cancer patients. Profiled with immunoSEQ multiplex PCR; TCRdb holds only in-frame clones, not every one. The data contain some 99,000 clones, 90% of them singletons. With 5 bases removed from V and 6 bases from J, the gap between germline ends came to 7 bases. Germline lookup yields CDR1 MNHEY and CDR2 SVGAGI. The CDR3 has 11 residues. J is TRBJ1-2 and V is TRBV6-5, with a possible D match to TRBD1 (5 bases). Sequencing used blood. The clonotype originates from a human donor in good health. The donor label of this sample is uncertain. Here the CDR3 DNA reads TGTGCCAGCAGTCAGGGAGATGGCTACACCTTC. The encoded protein is CASSQGDGYTF.